Sequencing of this TCR beta chain was carried out in a study of spatial heterogeneity in lung cancer (dated by TCRdb to about 2019). With respect to the entire study: Beta-chain transcripts were consistently detected in greater numbers than alpha-chain transcripts, which likely reflected higher beta-chain transcript abundance. Both alpha and beta chains were TCR-sequenced in samples taken at surgery, namely 220 tumor regions, around 64 matched nontumor lung samples and about 54 PBMC samples. In the raw uncorrected reads, each unique combination of TCR and UMI appeared more than ten times on average. The study linked features of the TCR repertoire to counts of nonsynonymous mutations, which were determined by whole-exome sequencing of tumor tissue. In non-small cell lung cancer, the study made a quantitative comparison of TCR alpha and beta repertoires among multiple tumor regions, matched nontumor lung and blood. Points the paper makes about the study in general: Ubiquitous expanded tumor TCRs were found in blood more often at tumor resection than at routine follow-up. Additional single-cell paired TCR alpha and beta sequencing was considered necessary to confirm, at a functional level, the hypothesis that regional TCRs recognize regional mutations.

This clonotype was seen at least ten times. No cognate antigen has been identified for it. Per-nucleotide qualities are absent, and no much larger clonotype sits a single base away. What the time point label conveys for this sample: sample taken at primary tumor resection. Donors were 70 or so patients with early-stage, untreated non-small cell lung cancer from the lung TRACERx cohort. TCR sequencing used whole RNA extracted from tumor and nontumor lung tissue, or from cryopreserved PBMC samples, without cell sorting. Patients were selected for TCR sequencing only if sufficient RNA was available from at least two tumor regions. The library relied on 5' RACE. TCRdb lists the instrument as NextSeq 500. In the TCR library protocol, a unique molecular identifier was attached to each TCR cDNA molecule so that PCR and sequencing errors could be corrected. On the study's bioinformatics: Decombinator tools were used for TCR identification, UMI-based error correction and CDR3 extraction. Expanded TCRs were defined as those above a frequency of 2 per 1,000, corresponding to the top 1% of the tumor frequency distribution. Each repertoire was subsampled 100 times to 5,000 TCRs, after which Renyi diversity was computed with the R vegan package. CDR3 similarity networks were built from amino acid triplet string-kernel similarity, connecting CDR3s with pairwise similarity above 0.82. TCRdb itself trimmed the public reads at Q25 with fastp, ran MiXCR and retained productive beta chains. Rows merge per CDR3 protein into single entries with the most common DNA and genes. The V and J calls come from TCRdb's annotation, not from the publication. For this sample there are over 45,000 distinct CDR3 sequences; less than 6% appear just once. The ten largest clones represent around 10% of the sample.

The source of this sequence is a male donor with early-stage non-small cell lung cancer. Sequenced here: PBMCs, sampled at surgery.

CDR3 region: CASVKRQPYEQYF. The nucleotide sequence reads as follows: TGTGCCAGCGTAAAGCGACAGCCGTACGAGCAGTACTTC. The chain is assembled from TRBV28 and TRBJ2-7; D gene: possibly TRBD1, on 5 matching bases. At the junction V is shortened by 8 bases and J by 4 bases, with 15 bases in between. From the germline V gene, CDR1 is MDHEN and CDR2 is SYDVKM. The CDR3 starts with the cysteine, ends with the phenylalanine, and has 13 residues. Solely the CDR3 DNA is kept, with 39 bases framed from the first base.